This entry lists 10 T cell receptor beta chains sequenced from one sample in a study of cytomegalovirus exposure and HLA in healthy donors. The PCR employed 60 Vbeta primers together with 13 Jbeta primers. Produced via immunoSEQ multiplex PCR; TCRdb's table is partial and in-frame only. The table has more than 110,000 clones, roughly 83% seen once. The specimen was PBMCs. Every receptor here comes from a female donor in good health and CMV-seronegative.

The chain couples TRBV7-9 to TRBJ2-1, with D tentatively TRBD2 (6 bases). The V gene lost 3 bases and the J gene lost 7 bases, with 13 bases spanning the gap. The CDR3 contains 14 residues. Germline CDR1 and CDR2: SEHNR and FQNEAQ (reference sequence). CDR3 DNA sequence: TGTGCCAGCAGCTTCGGGGGAGAGAGGAATGAGCAGTTCTTC. This encodes CASSFGGERNEQFF.

The chain joins TRBV7-8 to TRBJ2-3; 9 bases are a match to TRBD2. CDR3 length: 21 amino acids. With 1 base clipped from V and 0 bases from J, the junction kept 17 bases outside the gene matches. Germline CDR1 SGHVS, CDR2 FQNEAQ. CDR3: CASSLDVRSPSGVSSTDTQYF. CDR3 nucleotides: TGTGCCAGCAGCTTAGACGTAAGAAGTCCTAGCGGGGTTTCTAGCACAGATACGCAGTATTTT.

On this clone itself: Other DNA sequences from this sample encode an identical CDR3 as well. The chain links TRBV20-1 to TRBJ2-1, with D possibly being TRBD2 (6 bases). V was clipped by 3 bases and J by 8 bases, with 8 bases between them. Germline CDR1 reads DFQATT; CDR2 reads SNEGSKA (reference sequence). CDR3 length: 11 residues. This CDR3 is CSARLADEQFF. In nucleotides, the CDR3 is TGCAGTGCTAGGTTAGCGGATGAGCAGTTCTTC.

This clone was observed a handful of times. This chain uses TRBV5-1 with TRBJ2-5; D not resolved. Trimming left V 7 bases short and J 6 bases short, with 10 bases between. This CDR3 contains 11 residues. Germline-derived CDR1 and CDR2 are SGHRS and YFSETQ. The CDR3 DNA follows: TGCGCCAGCCCTGTTGAGAAGACCCAGTACTTC. The encoded protein is CASPVEKTQYF. Supplemented by reference TRBV5-1 and TRBJ2-5, the full variable domain reads KAGVTQTPRYLIKTRGQQVTLSCSPISGHRSVSWYQQTPGQGLQFLFEYFSETQRNKGNFPGRFSGRQFSNSRSEMNVSTLELGDSALYLCASPVEKTQYFGPGTRLLVL.

This clone was observed a single time. The chain uses TRBV7-2 and TRBJ1-1, with D hard to call. The germline gives CDR1 SGHTA, CDR2 FQGNSA. Trimming shortened V by 0 bases and J by 4 bases, and 12 bases separated the two germline ends. The length of the CDR3 is 15 residues. CDR3 bases: TGTGCCAGCAGCTTAGCCTCAGGTACGCGCACTGAAGCTTTCTTT. Translation: CASSLASGTRTEAFF.

Only a few counts were recorded for this clone. The CDR3 region has the DNA TGTGCCAGCTCGACTAGCGGGAGTTTCAATGAGCAGTTCTTC. Amino acid sequence: CASSTSGSFNEQFF. The V and J genes are TRBV9 and TRBJ2-1; 12 positions agree with TRBD2. Trimming removed 7 bases from V and 6 bases from J; junction bases left unmatched: 5. The CDR3 totals 14 residues. Germline CDR1 is SGDLS and CDR2 is YYNGEE.

The J gene is TRBJ1-1, the V gene TRBV27; 7 nucleotides line up with TRBD1. The CDR3 is 12 residues long. CDR1 and CDR2 (germline): MNHEY, SMNVEV (reference sequence). Unmatched junction bases numbered 7, after V lost 5 bases and J lost 10 bases. CDR3 amino acids: CASSGSGGRAFF. CDR3 DNA: TGTGCCAGCAGTGGATCAGGGGGGAGAGCTTTCTTT.

This chain links TRBV11-2 with TRBJ2-7, with TRBD1 identical over 7 bases. This CDR3 has 15 residues. From germline, CDR1 is SGHAT and CDR2 FQNNGV. Trimming removed 1 base from V and 6 bases from J; junction bases left unmatched: 9. In DNA form, the CDR3 reads TGTGCCAGCAGCTTAGGGACAGGAAGTCTCGCCGAGCAGTACTTC. Encoded protein: CASSLGTGSLAEQYF.

This clone has just a few counts. This rearrangement joins TRBV27 to TRBJ1-1; 7 bases fit TRBD1. V lost 8 bases and J lost 4; bases outside the gene matches: 10. The CDR3 has 14 residues. Germline V gene sequence: CDR1 MNHEY, CDR2 SMNVEV (reference sequence). In DNA form, the CDR3 reads TGTGCCAGCGCCCTAGAACAGGGGATCACTGAAGCTTTCTTT. The encoded protein is CASALEQGITEAFF.

This chain connects TRBV19 to TRBJ2-5; 8 nucleotides agree with TRBD1. The V segment lost 1 base and the J segment 3 bases; nucleotides outside the gene matches: 7. This CDR3 contains 16 residues. Per the germline V gene, CDR1 is LNHDA and CDR2 is SQIVND (reference sequence). The CDR3 is CASSIADGTGKETQYF. DNA for the CDR3: TGTGCCAGTAGTATAGCTGACGGGACAGGCAAAGAGACCCAGTACTTC.